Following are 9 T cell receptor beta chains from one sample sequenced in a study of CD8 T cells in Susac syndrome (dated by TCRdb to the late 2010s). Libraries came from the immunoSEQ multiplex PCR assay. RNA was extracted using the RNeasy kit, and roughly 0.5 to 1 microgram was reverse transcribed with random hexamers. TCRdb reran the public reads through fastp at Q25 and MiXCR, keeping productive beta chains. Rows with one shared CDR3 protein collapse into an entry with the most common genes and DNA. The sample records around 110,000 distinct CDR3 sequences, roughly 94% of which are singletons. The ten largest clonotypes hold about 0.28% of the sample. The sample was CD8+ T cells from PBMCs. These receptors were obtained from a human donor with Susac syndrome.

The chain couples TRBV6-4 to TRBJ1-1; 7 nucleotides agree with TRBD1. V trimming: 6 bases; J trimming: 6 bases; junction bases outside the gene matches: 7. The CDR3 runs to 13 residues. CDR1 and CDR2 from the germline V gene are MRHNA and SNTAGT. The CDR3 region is CASSLNRGAEAFF. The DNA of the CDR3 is TGTGCCAGCAGCCTGAACAGGGGTGCTGAAGCTTTCTTT.

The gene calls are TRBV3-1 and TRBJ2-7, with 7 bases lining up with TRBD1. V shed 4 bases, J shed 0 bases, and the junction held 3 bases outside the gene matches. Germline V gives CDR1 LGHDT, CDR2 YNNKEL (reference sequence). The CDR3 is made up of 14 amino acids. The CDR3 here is CASSLGQTSYEQYF. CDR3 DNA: TGTGCCAGCAGCCTGGGACAGACCTCCTACGAGCAGTACTTC.

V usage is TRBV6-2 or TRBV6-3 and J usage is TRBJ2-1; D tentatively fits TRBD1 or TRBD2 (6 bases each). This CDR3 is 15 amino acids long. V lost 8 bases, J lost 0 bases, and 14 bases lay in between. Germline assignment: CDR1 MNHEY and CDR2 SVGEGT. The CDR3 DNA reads TGTGCCAGCTTAAACGGGGGCAGCTCCTACAATGAGCAGTTCTTC. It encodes CASLNGGSSYNEQFF.

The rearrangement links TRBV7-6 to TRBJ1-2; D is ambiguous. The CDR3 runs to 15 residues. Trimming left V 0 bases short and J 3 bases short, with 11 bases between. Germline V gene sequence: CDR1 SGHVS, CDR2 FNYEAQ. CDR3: CASSLAGPVDYGYTF. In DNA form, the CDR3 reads TGTGCCAGCAGCTTAGCGGGCCCGGTAGACTATGGCTACACCTTC.

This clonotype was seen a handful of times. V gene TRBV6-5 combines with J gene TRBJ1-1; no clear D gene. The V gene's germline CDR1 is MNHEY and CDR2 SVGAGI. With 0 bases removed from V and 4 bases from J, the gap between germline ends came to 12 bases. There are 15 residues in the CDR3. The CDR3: CASSYSKTSSTEAFF. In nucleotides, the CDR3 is TGTGCCAGCAGTTACTCGAAGACCTCCAGCACTGAAGCTTTCTTT.

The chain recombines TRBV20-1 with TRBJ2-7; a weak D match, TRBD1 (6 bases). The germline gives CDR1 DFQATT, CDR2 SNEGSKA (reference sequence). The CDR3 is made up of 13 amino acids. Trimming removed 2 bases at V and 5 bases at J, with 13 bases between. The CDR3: CSARLTGPNEQYF. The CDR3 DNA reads TGCAGTGCTAGATTGACAGGCCCTAACGAGCAGTACTTC.

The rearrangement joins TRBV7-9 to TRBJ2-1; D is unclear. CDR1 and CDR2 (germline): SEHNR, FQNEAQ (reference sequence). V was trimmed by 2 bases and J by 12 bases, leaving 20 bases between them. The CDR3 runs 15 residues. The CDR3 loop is CASSLSRPASGRQFF. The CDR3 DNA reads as TGTGCCAGCAGCTTATCCAGGCCGGCCTCAGGCAGGCAGTTCTTC.

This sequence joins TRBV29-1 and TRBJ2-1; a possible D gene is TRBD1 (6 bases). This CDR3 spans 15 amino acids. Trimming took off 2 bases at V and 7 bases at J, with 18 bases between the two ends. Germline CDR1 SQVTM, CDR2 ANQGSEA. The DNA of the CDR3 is TGCAGCGTTGAAAAGGACAGTGGGGTTGGGAATGAGCAGTTCTTC. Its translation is CSVEKDSGVGNEQFF.

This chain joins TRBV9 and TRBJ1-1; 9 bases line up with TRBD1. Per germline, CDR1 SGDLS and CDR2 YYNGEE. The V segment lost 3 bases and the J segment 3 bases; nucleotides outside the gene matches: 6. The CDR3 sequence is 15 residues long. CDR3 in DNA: TGTGCCAGCAGCGGATCCGGGACAGGGTACACTGAAGCTTTCTTT. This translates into CASSGSGTGYTEAFF.